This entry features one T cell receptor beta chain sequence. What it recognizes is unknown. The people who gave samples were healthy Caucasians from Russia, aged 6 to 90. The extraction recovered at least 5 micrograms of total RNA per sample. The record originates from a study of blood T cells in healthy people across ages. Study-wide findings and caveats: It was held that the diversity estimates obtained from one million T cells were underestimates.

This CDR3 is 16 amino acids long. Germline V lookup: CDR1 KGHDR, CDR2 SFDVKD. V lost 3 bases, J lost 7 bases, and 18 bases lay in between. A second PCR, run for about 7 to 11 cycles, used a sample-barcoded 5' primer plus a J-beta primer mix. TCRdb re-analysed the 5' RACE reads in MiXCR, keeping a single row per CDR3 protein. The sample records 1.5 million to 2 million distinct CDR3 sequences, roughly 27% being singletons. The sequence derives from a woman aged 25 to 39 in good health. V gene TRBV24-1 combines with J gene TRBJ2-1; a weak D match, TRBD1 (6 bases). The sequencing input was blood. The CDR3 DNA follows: TGTGCCACCAGTGATCTACAGGCAGGGGCTAAGAATGAGCAGTTCTTC. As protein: CATSDLQAGAKNEQFF.